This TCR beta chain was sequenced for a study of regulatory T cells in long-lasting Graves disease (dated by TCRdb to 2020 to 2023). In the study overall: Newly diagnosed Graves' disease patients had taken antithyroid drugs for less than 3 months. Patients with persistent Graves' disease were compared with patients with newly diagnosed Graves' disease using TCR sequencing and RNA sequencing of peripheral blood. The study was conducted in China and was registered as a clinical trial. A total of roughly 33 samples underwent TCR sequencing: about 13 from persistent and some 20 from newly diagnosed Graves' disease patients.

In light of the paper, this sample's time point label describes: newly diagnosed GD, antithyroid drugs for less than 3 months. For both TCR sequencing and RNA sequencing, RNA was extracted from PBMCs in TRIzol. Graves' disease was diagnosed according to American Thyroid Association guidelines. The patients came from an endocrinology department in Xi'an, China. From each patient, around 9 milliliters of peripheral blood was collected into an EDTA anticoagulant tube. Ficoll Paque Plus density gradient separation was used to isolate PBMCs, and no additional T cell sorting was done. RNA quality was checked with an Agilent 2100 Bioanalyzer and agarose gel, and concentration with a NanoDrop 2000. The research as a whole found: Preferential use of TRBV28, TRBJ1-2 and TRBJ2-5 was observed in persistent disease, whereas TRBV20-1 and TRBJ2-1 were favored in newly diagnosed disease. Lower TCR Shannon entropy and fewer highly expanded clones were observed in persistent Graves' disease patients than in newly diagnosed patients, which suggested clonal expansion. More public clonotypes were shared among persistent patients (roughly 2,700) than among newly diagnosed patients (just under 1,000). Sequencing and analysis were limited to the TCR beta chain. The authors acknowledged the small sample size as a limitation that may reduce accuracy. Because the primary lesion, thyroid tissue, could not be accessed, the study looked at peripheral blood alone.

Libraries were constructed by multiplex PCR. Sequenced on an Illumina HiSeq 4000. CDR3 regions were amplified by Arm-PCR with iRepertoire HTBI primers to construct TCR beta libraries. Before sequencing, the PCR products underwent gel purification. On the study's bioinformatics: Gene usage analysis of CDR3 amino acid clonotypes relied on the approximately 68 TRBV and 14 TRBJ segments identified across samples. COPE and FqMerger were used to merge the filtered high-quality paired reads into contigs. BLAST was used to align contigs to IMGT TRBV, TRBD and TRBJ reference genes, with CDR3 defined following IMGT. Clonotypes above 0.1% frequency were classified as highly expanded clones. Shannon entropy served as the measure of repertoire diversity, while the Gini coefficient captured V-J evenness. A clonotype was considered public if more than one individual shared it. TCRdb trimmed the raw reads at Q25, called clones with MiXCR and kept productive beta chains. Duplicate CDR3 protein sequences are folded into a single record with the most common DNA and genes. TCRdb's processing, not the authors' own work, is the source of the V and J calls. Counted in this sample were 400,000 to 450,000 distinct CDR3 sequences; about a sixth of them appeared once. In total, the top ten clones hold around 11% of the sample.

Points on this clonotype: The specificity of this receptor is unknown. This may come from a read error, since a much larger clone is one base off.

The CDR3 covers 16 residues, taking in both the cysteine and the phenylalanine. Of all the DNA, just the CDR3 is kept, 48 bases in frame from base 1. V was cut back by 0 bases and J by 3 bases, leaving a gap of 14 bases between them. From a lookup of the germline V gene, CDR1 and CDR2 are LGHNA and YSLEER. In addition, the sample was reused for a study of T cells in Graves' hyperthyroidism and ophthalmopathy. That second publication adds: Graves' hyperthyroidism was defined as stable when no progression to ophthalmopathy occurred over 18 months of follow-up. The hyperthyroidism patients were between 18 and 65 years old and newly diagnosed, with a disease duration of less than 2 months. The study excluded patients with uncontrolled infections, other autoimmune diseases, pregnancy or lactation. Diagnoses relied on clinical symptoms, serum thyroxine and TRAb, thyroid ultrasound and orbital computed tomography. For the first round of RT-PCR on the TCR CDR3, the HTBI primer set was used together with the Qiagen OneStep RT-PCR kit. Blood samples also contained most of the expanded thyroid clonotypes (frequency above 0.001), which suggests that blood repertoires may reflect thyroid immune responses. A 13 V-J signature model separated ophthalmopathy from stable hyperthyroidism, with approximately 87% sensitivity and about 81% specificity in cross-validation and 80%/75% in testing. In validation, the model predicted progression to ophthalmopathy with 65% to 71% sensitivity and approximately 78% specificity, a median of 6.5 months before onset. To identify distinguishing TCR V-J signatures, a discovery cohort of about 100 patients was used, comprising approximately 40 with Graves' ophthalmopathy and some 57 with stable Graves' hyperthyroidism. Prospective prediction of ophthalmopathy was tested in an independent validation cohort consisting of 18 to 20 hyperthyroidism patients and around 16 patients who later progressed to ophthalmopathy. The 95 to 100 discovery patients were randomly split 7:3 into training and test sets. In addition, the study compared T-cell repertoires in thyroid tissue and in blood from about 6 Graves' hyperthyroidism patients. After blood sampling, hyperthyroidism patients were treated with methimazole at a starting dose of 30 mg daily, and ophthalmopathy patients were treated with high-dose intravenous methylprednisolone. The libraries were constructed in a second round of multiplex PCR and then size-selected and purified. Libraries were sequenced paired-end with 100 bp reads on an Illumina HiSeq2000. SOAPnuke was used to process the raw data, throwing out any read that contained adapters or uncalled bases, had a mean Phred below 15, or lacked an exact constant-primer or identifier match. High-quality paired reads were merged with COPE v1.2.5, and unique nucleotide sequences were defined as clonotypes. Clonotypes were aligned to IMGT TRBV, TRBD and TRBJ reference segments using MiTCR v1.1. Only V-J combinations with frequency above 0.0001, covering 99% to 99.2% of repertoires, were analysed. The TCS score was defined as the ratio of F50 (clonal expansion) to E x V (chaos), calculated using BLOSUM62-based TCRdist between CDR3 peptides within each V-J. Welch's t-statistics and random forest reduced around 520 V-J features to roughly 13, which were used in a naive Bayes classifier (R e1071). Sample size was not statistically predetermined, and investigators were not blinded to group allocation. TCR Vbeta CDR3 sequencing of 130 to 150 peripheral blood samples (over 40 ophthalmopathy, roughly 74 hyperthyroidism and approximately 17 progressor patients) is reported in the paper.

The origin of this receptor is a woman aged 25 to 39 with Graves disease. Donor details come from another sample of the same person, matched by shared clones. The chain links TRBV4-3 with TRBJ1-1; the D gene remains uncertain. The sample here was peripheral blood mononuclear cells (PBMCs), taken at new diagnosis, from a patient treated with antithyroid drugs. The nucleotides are TGCGCCAGCAGCCAAGATAGGAAGGAACTGCACACTGAAGCTTTCTTT. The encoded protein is CASSQDRKELHTEAFF.